One and the same sample provided the 13 T cell receptor beta chains below, sequenced in a study of TIL therapy for anti-PD-1-resistant metastatic lung cancer. This was the immunoSEQ v3 assay. Libraries were prepared by immunoSEQ multiplex PCR; TCRdb keeps only in-frame clonotypes and omits some of them. The sample shows about 52,000 clones, roughly 78% of them seen only once. The time point was: pre-treatment sample, taken before nivolumab and TIL therapy. Sequences were derived from blood, sampled at baseline. Every receptor here comes from a woman aged 30-79 years with non-small cell lung cancer.

The chain links TRBV29-1 to TRBJ1-2; D is possibly TRBD1 (6 bases). V lost 0 bases and J 4 bases, leaving 15 bases between the germline ends. This CDR3 has 15 amino acids. The V gene's germline CDR1 is SQVTM and CDR2 ANQGSEA. The CDR3 here is CSVEDRFRGVYGYTF. The CDR3 DNA sequence: TGCAGCGTTGAAGATCGCTTTAGGGGGGTCTATGGCTACACCTTC.

The V call is TRBV10-2, the J call TRBJ1-2, with a possible D match to TRBD1 (6 bases). The germline CDR1 and CDR2 sequences are WSHSY and SAAADI. Trimming removed 11 bases at V and 6 bases at J, with 25 bases between. CDR3 length: 15 amino acids. CDR3 amino acids: CARGRGQGESNGYTF. CDR3 in DNA: TGCGCCCGCGGGCGGGGGCAGGGAGAGTCTAATGGCTACACCTTC.

The rearrangement links TRBV30 to TRBJ2-2; D not certain. The germline V and J ends were trimmed by 4 bases and 8 bases, with 11 bases remaining between them. Germline V gives CDR1 GTSNPN, CDR2 SVGIG (reference sequence). The CDR3 spans 12 residues. The CDR3 sequence: CAWTKVVGELFF. Written as DNA, the CDR3 is TGTGCCTGGACCAAGGTCGTGGGGGAGCTGTTTTTT.

The CDR3 nucleotides are TGTGCCAGCAGCCCCGGGAGAGAGACCCAGTACTTC. This gives the protein CASSPGRETQYF. The chain joins TRBV7-6 to TRBJ2-5; D is possibly TRBD2 (6 bases). The CDR3 extends over 12 amino acids. The germline gives CDR1 SGHVS, CDR2 FNYEAQ. Trimming stripped 5 bases from V and 4 bases from J, with 8 bases between.

This clone was found a few times. This rearrangement joins TRBV23-1 to TRBJ2-4; 10 nucleotides line up with TRBD1. Being an ORF, TRBV23-1 has a function that is uncertain. The CDR3 contains 15 residues. The V and J ends lost 3 bases and 1 base, in that order; junction bases with no gene match: 0. This chain's CDR3 is CASSQGQGAKNIQYF. In nucleotides, the CDR3 is TGCGCCAGCAGTCAGGGACAGGGGGCCAAAAACATTCAGTACTTC.

This chain uses TRBV10-3 with TRBJ2-1, with a possible D match to TRBD1 (7 bases). V was cut by 6 bases and J by 5 bases, with 11 bases left in between. The CDR3 extends over 13 amino acids. Germline V gene sequence: CDR1 ENHRY, CDR2 SYGVKD. The CDR3 DNA is TGTGCCATCAGGGAGGGGGCGGACAATGAGCAGTTCTTC. It translates to CAIREGADNEQFF.

The chain uses TRBV4-2 and TRBJ1-1; the match to TRBD1 covers 8 bases. Germline CDR1 LGHNA, CDR2 YNFKEQ. Unmatched junction bases numbered 12, after V lost 9 bases and J lost 6 bases. This CDR3 is built from 14 residues. CDR3 amino acids: CASDRGEREAEAFF. DNA for the CDR3: TGTGCCAGTGACAGGGGCGAGAGGGAGGCTGAAGCTTTCTTT.

The J gene is TRBJ2-6, the V gene TRBV7-9; D uncertain. In germline, CDR1 is SEHNR, CDR2 FQNEAQ (reference sequence). CDR3 length: 15 amino acids. Trimming pared 3 bases from V and 6 bases from J, leaving 12 bases between. The CDR3 sequence: CASSFRTAQANVLTF. The CDR3 nucleotides are TGTGCCAGCAGCTTCCGGACGGCGCAGGCCAACGTCCTGACTTTC.

This sequence joins TRBV6-5 and TRBJ1-2; D perhaps matches TRBD1 (6 bases). Germline CDR1 reads MNHEY; CDR2 reads SVGAGI. CDR3 length: 15 residues. The germline V and J ends were trimmed by 2 bases and 4 bases, with 14 bases remaining between them. The DNA of the CDR3 is TGTGCCAGCAGTTACGGGGGGCTCATCGGCTATGGCTACACCTTC. This translates into CASSYGGLIGYGYTF.

The V call is TRBV5-5, the J call TRBJ1-4, with D hard to call. Germline CDR1 is SGHKS and CDR2 is YYEKEE (reference sequence). The CDR3 has 13 amino acids. The V gene lost 8 bases and the J gene lost 0 bases, with 8 bases spanning the gap. The CDR3 DNA sequence: TGTGCCAGTGAATATACAACTAATGAAAAACTGTTTTTT. Its translation is CASEYTTNEKLFF.

This chain joins TRBV28 and TRBJ2-3; D is perhaps TRBD1 (5 bases). The CDR3 totals 16 residues. Trimming left V 5 bases short and J 1 base short, with 16 bases between. CDR1 is MDHEN, CDR2 SYDVKM, per germline. CDR3 DNA: TGTGCCAGCAGTACCCATAAAGGGGCGGGCACAGATACGCAGTATTTT. It codes for CASSTHKGAGTDTQYF.

This clone was picked up a small number of times. V and J are TRBV21-1 and TRBJ1-5; the table calls TRBD1, which could not be checked here. TRBV21-1 is listed as a pseudogene. This CDR3 spans 17 amino acids. In nucleotides, the CDR3 is TGTGCCAGCAGCAAAGGGCGACAGGGAGATAGCAATCAGCCCCAGCATTTT. Residues: CASSKGRQGDSNQPQHF.

DNA of the CDR3: TGTGCCAGCAGTGACGGGGGGGATGGCTACACCTTC. This gives the protein CASSDGGDGYTF. The rearrangement joins TRBV6-1 to TRBJ1-2; perhaps TRBD1 as D (5 bases). The V gene's germline CDR1 is MNHNS and CDR2 SASEGT. Trimming stripped 3 bases from V and 6 bases from J, with 8 bases between. This CDR3 has 12 residues.